This T cell receptor beta chain was identified in a study of beta chain features in type 1 diabetes. This clone was seen more than once but under ten times. What it recognizes is unknown. As every portion of the isolated RNA was reverse transcribed, the sequencing read expressed TCRB transcripts. Using immunoSEQ multiplex PCR, the repertoire was profiled, and TCRdb retains in-frame clones only, with some absent. Of about 240,000 clones listed, less than 35% were seen once; the top ten hold under 5%. Overall study findings and caveats: Patients showed naive, central memory and Treg TCRB repertoires that appeared more similar than those of healthy donors. Type 1 diabetes patients showed fewer insertions and more deletions at VDJ junctions.

By way of CD45RO/CCR7/CD25/CD127/CD95/CD27, the CD4+ regulatory, stem cell-like memory, central memory and naive cells were sorted. Material for sequencing was central memory CD4+ T cells from blood. This TCR was sampled from a man aged 30 to 45 in good health.

The CDR3 sequence: CASSPPAGYNEQFF. The DNA of the CDR3 is TGTGCCAGCTCACCACCGGCGGGATACAATGAGCAGTTCTTC. V usage is TRBV18 and J usage is TRBJ2-1, with D perhaps matching TRBD2 (6 bases). The V and J ends lost 0 bases and 4 bases respectively, with 7 bases between them. The CDR3 sequence is 14 residues long. Germline V gene data show CDR1 as KGHSH and CDR2 as LQKENI.